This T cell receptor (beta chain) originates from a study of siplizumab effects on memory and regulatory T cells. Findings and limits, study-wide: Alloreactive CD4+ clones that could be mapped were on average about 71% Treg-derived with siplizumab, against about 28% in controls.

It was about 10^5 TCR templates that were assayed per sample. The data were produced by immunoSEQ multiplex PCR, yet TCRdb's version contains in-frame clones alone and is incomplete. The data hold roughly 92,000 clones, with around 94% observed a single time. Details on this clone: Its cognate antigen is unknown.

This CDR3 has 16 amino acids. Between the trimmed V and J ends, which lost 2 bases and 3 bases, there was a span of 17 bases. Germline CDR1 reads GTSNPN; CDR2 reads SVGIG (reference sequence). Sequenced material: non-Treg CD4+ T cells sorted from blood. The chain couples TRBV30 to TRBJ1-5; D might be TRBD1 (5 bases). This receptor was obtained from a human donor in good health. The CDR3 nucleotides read TGTGCCTGGAGTCTTCCGGGGGGGGGAATCAATCAGCCCCAGCATTTT. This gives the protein CAWSLPGGGINQPQHF.